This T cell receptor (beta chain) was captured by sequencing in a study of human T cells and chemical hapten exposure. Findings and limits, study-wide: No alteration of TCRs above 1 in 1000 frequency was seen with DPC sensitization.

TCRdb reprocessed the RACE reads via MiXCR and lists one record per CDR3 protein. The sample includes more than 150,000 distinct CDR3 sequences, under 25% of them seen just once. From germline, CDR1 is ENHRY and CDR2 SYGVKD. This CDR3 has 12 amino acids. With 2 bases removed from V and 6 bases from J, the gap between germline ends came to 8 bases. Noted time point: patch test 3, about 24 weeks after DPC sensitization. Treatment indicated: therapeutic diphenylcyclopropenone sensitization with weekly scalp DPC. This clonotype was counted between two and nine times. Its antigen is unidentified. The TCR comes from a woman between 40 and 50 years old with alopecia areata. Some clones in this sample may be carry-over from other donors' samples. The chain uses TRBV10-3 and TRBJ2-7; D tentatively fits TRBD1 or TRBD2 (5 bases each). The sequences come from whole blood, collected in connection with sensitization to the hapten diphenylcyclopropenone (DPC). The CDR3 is CAISERGAEQYF. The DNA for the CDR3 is TGTGCCATCAGTGAGAGGGGAGCCGAGCAGTACTTC.